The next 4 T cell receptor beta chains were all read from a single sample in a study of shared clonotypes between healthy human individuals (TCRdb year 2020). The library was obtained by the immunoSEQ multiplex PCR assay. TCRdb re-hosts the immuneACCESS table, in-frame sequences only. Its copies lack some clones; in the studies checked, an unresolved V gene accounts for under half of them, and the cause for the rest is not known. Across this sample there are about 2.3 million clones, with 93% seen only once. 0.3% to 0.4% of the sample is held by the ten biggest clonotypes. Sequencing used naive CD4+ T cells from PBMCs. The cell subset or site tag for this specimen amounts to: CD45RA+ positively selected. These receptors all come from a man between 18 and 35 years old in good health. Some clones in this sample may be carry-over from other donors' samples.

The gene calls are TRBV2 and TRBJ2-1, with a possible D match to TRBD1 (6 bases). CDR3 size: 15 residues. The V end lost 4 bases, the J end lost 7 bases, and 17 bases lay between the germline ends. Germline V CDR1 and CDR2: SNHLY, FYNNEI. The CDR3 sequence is CASSVRGSSGNEQFF. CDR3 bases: TGTGCCAGCAGTGTAAGGGGGTCCAGCGGTAATGAGCAGTTCTTC.

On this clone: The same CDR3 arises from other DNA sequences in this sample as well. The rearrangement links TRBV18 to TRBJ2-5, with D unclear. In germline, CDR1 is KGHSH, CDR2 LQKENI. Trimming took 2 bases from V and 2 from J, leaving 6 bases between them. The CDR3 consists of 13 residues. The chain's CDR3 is CASSPSGQETQYF. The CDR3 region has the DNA TGTGCCAGCTCACCATCCGGGCAAGAGACCCAGTACTTC.

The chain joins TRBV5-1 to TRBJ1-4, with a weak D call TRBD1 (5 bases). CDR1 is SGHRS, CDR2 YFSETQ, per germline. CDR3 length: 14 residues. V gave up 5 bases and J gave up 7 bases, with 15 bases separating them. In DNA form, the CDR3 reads TGCGCCAGCAGTAGGGACCAGTTCGGTGAAAAACTGTTTTTT. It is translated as CASSRDQFGEKLFF. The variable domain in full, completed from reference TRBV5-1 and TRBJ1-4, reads KAGVTQTPRYLIKTRGQQVTLSCSPISGHRSVSWYQQTPGQGLQFLFEYFSETQRNKGNFPGRFSGRQFSNSRSEMNVSTLELGDSALYLCASSRDQFGEKLFFGSGTQLSVL.

The CDR3, as DNA: TGTGCCAGCAGCTCGGGACAGGATCCAAATACGCAGTATTTT. Translated, it gives CASSSGQDPNTQYF. The V and J genes are TRBV11-3 and TRBJ2-3; TRBD1 aligns across 8 bases. CDR1 and CDR2 (germline): SGHNT, YENEEA. The CDR3 has 14 residues. V was pared by 4 bases and J by 7 bases, with 7 bases of the junction left unmatched.